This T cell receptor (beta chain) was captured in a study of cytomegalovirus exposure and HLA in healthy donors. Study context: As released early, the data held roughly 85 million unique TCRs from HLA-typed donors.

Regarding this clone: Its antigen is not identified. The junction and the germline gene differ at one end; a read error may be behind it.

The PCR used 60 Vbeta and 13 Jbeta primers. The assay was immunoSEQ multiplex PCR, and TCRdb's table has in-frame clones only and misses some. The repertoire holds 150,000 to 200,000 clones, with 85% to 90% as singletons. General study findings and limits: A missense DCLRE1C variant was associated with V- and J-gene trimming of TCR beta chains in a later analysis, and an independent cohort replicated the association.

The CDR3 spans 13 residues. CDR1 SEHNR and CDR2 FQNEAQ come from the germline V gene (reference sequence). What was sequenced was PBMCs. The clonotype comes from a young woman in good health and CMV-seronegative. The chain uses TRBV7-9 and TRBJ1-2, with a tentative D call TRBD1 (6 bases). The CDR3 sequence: CSSSPPGGDGYTF. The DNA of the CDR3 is TGTTCCAGCAGCCCCCCGGGGGGCGATGGCTACACCTTC.